These 17 T cell receptor beta chains originate from one sample sequenced in a study of blood T cell repertoires in COVID-19. Profiling relied on immunoSEQ multiplex PCR, and the TCRdb table lists in-frame clones only, not all of them. The top ten hold 5.1% of the sample, which has over 250,000 clones, approximately 85% seen once. The sequencing input was peripheral blood. These receptors were collected from a man in his forties or fifties with active or convalescent COVID-19.

This clone was seen only once. The V gene is TRBV18, the J gene TRBJ1-5; the D gene is possibly TRBD1 (5 bases). This CDR3 spans 15 amino acids. Trimming pared 2 bases from V and 3 bases from J, leaving 11 bases between. Germline CDR1 and CDR2: KGHSH and LQKENI. The CDR3 DNA is TGTGCCAGCTCACCAGTACAGGCTACCAATCAGCCCCAGCATTTT. Translated: CASSPVQATNQPQHF.

The chain links TRBV7-9 to TRBJ2-3; D might be TRBD2 (6 bases). There are 13 residues in the CDR3. CDR1 is SEHNR, CDR2 FQNEAQ, per germline (reference sequence). Trimming removed 1 base from V and 4 bases from J, with 6 bases in between. Here the CDR3 DNA reads TGTGCCAGCAGCTTAGTAGCGGCAGATACGCAGTATTTT. Protein product: CASSLVAADTQYF.

This clone was detected only once. The rearrangement links TRBV28 to TRBJ1-5; perhaps TRBD1 as D (6 bases). V lost 6 bases, J lost 6 bases, and 21 bases lay in between. The CDR3 runs to 16 residues. In germline, CDR1 is MDHEN, CDR2 SYDVKM. This chain's CDR3 is CASRYRSTQGGQPQHF. CDR3 DNA: TGTGCCAGCAGGTACAGGTCTACCCAAGGGGGTCAGCCCCAGCATTTT.

This chain links TRBV2 with TRBJ2-1; TRBD1 matches 10 bases. V dropped 6 bases and J dropped 9; count of bases not matched to a gene: 8. This CDR3 is built from 14 residues. The germline V gene encodes CDR1 SNHLY and CDR2 FYNNEI. CDR3 coding DNA: TGTGCCAGCAGAGCGGGACAGGGGTGGGCTGAGCAGTTCTTC. It encodes CASRAGQGWAEQFF.

The rearrangement joins TRBV2 to TRBJ2-1, with 10 bases lining up with TRBD1. Germline-derived CDR1 and CDR2 are SNHLY and FYNNEI. The length of the CDR3 is 14 residues. The junction had 2 bases not matched to a gene; V was cut back by 5 bases and J by 4 bases. The CDR3 sequence is CASSPGQGYNEQFF. The DNA of the CDR3 is TGTGCCAGCAGTCCGGGACAGGGGTACAATGAGCAGTTCTTC.

The V gene is TRBV4-3, the J gene TRBJ1-2; TRBD1 matches 9 bases. CDR1 is LGHNA, CDR2 YSLEER, per germline. The CDR3 totals 18 residues. The junction had 13 bases not matched to a gene; V was cut back by 1 base and J by 4 bases. The CDR3 loop reads CASSQVGQGIVLSYGYTF. CDR3 nucleotides: TGCGCCAGCAGCCAAGTAGGACAGGGGATCGTCCTGAGCTATGGCTACACCTTC.

The chain carries TRBV7-8 and TRBJ1-5; TRBD1 matches at 7 bases. The CDR3 loop spans 17 amino acids. Trimming at V came to 3 bases and at J to 4 bases, leaving 12 bases not matched to a gene. Germline V CDR1 and CDR2: SGHVS, FQNEAQ. Here the CDR3 reads CASSFLSRDSRNQPQHF. DNA for the CDR3: TGTGCCAGCAGCTTCTTGTCCCGGGACAGCCGAAATCAGCCCCAGCATTTT.

V and J are TRBV2 and TRBJ1-4; D gene uncertain. The CDR3 runs to 12 residues. Germline V gene data show CDR1 as SNHLY and CDR2 as FYNNEI. Deletions cut 6 bases from V and 2 bases from J, with 4 bases between. CDR3 DNA sequence: TGTGCCAGCAGGGGCACTAATGAAAAACTGTTTTTT. This translates into CASRGTNEKLFF.

The chain employs TRBV7-9 and TRBJ2-1, with 11 bases aligning to TRBD2. J gave up 8 bases and V 1 base, and 4 bases lay outside the gene matches. CDR1 and CDR2 (germline): SEHNR, FQNEAQ (reference sequence). The CDR3 contains 15 residues. CDR3 loop: CASSLETSGSDEQFF. The CDR3 DNA reads TGTGCCAGCAGCTTAGAAACTAGCGGGAGCGATGAGCAGTTCTTC.

V usage is TRBV11-1 and J usage is TRBJ1-4, with D hard to call. V lost 3 bases to trimming and J lost 5 bases, with 7 bases between them. The CDR3 length is 13 residues. The germline V gene has CDR1 SGHAT and CDR2 FQDESV (reference sequence). The CDR3 protein is CASSFSKNEKLFF. DNA for the CDR3: TGTGCCAGCAGCTTCAGTAAGAATGAAAAACTGTTTTTT.

The CDR3 DNA sequence: TGTGCCAGCAGTGAAAGGGGGCCTGAAGCTTTCTTT. Its protein is CASSERGPEAFF. The rearrangement links TRBV6-1 to TRBJ1-1, with TRBD1 matching over 7 bases. The CDR3 is made up of 12 amino acids. The trim removed 2 bases at V and 6 bases at J, leaving 0 bases unmatched. Looked up from germline, CDR1 is MNHNS and CDR2 is SASEGT.

This clone has more than one count but fewer than ten. In nucleotides, the CDR3 is TGTGCCAGCAGCGTCTCCTCAGGGGGCTCTGGAAACACCATATATTTT. It yields the protein CASSVSSGGSGNTIYF. The chain employs TRBV9 and TRBJ1-3; 7 bases are shared with TRBD1. V was pared by 2 bases and J by 0 bases, with 5 bases of the junction left unmatched. This CDR3 is 16 amino acids long. CDR1 and CDR2 (germline): SGDLS, YYNGEE.

The genes are TRBV5-4 and TRBJ1-2, with 7 positions matching TRBD1. Germline assignment: CDR1 SGHNT and CDR2 YYREEE (reference sequence). This CDR3 has 14 amino acids. V was pared by 0 bases and J by 4 bases, with 3 bases of the junction left unmatched. CDR3 region: CASSLGRDSYGYTF. CDR3 sequence (DNA): TGTGCCAGCAGCTTGGGGCGGGACAGCTATGGCTACACCTTC.

This chain joins TRBV30 and TRBJ1-2, with 8 bases lining up with TRBD1. The CDR3 contains 14 residues. With V trimmed by 1 base and J by 3 bases, 4 bases remained unmatched. Germline loops: CDR1 GTSNPN, CDR2 SVGIG (reference sequence). The CDR3 loop is CAWSAGGAYYGYTF. CDR3 bases: TGTGCCTGGAGTGCAGGGGGCGCATACTATGGCTACACCTTC.

The J gene is TRBJ1-1, the V gene TRBV5-1, with D possibly TRBD1 on 6 matching bases. This CDR3 has 14 residues. CDR1 and CDR2 (germline): SGHRS, YFSETQ. The V gene lost 1 base and the J gene lost 4 bases, with 11 bases spanning the gap. CDR3 amino acids: CASSLRQGITEAFF. The CDR3 DNA reads as TGCGCCAGCAGCTTGCGTCAGGGGATCACTGAAGCTTTCTTT.

This chain links TRBV27 with TRBJ1-6; 9 bases agree with TRBD1. CDR1 and CDR2 (germline): MNHEY, SMNVEV (reference sequence). The CDR3 is 17 residues long. Trimming cost V 6 bases and J 2 bases; bases outside gene matches: 8. CDR3 in DNA: TGTGCCAGCAGCCCCGGGACAGGGAGGACCTATAATTCACCCCTCCACTTT. This gives the protein CASSPGTGRTYNSPLHF.

The V call is TRBV9, the J call TRBJ2-3, with 11 positions matching TRBD2. CDR3 size: 16 residues. The V and J ends lost 3 bases and 2 bases, in that order; junction bases with no gene match: 5. Per germline, CDR1 SGDLS and CDR2 YYNGEE. The CDR3: CASSAISGRATDTQYF. DNA for the CDR3: TGTGCCAGCAGCGCCATTAGCGGGAGGGCCACAGATACGCAGTATTTT. The whole variable domain, filled in from reference TRBV9 and TRBJ2-3, reads DSGVTQTPKHLITATGQRVTLRCSPRSGDLSVYWYQQSLDQGLQFLIQYYNGEERAKGNILERFSAQQFPDLHSELNLSSLELGDSALYFCASSAISGRATDTQYFGPGTRLTVL.